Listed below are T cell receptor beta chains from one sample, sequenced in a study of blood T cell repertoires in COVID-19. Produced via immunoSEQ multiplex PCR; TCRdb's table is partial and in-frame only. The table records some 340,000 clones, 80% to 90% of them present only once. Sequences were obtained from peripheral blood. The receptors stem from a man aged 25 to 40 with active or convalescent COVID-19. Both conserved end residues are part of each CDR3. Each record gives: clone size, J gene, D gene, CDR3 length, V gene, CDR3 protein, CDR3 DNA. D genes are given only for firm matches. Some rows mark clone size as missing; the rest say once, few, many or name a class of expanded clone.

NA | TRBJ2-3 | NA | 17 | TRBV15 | CATSRVSGSYSTDTQYF | TGTGCCACCAGCAGAGTTAGCGGATCCTATAGCACAGATACGCAGTATTTT
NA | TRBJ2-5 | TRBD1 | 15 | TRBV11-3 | CASSTKTGAGETQYF | TGTGCCAGCAGCACAAAGACAGGGGCGGGAGAGACCCAGTACTTC
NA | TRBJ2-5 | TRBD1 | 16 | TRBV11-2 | CASSGGPDRDRETQYF | TGTGCCAGCAGCGGGGGGCCGGACAGGGACCGAGAGACCCAGTACTTC
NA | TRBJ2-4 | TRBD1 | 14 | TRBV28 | CASSSLTGRNIQYF | TGTGCCAGCAGTTCGCTGACAGGGAGAAACATTCAGTACTTC
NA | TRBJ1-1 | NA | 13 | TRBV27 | CASSLYGNTEAFF | TGTGCCAGCAGTTTATACGGGAACACTGAAGCTTTCTTT
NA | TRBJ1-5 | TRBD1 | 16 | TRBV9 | CAPGTGVVSVDQPQHF | TGTGCCCCCGGGACAGGGGTTGTGTCGGTCGATCAGCCCCAGCATTTT
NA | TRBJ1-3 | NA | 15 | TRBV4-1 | CASSLRRGTGNTIYF | TGCGCCAGCAGCCTCAGGCGGGGGACAGGAAACACCATATATTTT
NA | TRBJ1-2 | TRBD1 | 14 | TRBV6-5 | CASGQGLINYGYTF | TGTGCCAGCGGACAGGGTCTAATTAACTATGGCTACACCTTC
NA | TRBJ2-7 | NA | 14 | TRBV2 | CASSIMRGGYEQYF | TGTGCCAGCAGCATAATGAGGGGGGGTTACGAGCAGTACTTC
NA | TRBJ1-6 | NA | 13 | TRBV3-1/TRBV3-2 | CASSQAMRAPLHF | TGTGCCAGCAGCCAAGCCATGAGGGCACCCCTCCACTTT
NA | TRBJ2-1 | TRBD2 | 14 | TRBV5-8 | CASSLAGGQDEQFF | TGTGCCAGCAGCTTGGCGGGAGGGCAGGATGAGCAGTTCTTC
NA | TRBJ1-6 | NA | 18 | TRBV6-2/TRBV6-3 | CASSYDPGFDRPNSPLHF | TGTGCCAGCAGTTACGACCCTGGCTTTGACAGGCCGAATTCACCCCTCCACTTT
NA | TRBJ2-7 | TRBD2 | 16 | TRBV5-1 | CASSLGGLAGGYEQYF | TGCGCCAGCAGCTTGGGAGGTCTAGCGGGGGGTTACGAGCAGTACTTC
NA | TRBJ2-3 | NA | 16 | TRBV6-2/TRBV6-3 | CASSSPGFDTTDTQYF | TGTGCCAGCAGTTCCCCGGGATTCGATACCACAGATACGCAGTATTTT
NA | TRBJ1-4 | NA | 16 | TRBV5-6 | CASSLAKGGANEKLFF | TGTGCCAGCAGCTTGGCCAAAGGGGGGGCGAATGAAAAACTGTTTTTT
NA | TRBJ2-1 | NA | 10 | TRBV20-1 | CSAPRGKQFF | TGCAGTGCTCCCAGGGGAAAGCAGTTCTTC
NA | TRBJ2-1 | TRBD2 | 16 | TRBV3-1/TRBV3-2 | CASSQVTSGGGDEQFF | TGTGCCAGCAGCCAAGTTACCAGCGGGGGCGGGGATGAGCAGTTCTTC
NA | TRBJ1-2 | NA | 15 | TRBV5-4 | CASSSLDRYFYGYTF | TGTGCCAGCAGCTCGCTGGACAGATACTTCTATGGCTACACCTTC
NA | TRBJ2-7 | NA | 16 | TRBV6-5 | CASSYYGGGPGYEQYF | TGTGCCAGCAGTTACTACGGAGGGGGCCCAGGCTACGAGCAGTACTTC
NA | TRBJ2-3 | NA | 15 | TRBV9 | CASSAEGRVTDTQYF | TGTGCCAGCAGCGCGGAGGGCAGGGTCACAGATACGCAGTATTTT
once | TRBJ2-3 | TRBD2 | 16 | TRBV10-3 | CAISESGRGGKDTQYF | TGTGCCATCAGTGAGTCCGGGCGGGGGGGGAAAGATACGCAGTATTTT
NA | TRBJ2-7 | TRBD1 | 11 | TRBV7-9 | CASSEDRGKYF | TGTGCCAGCAGCGAGGACAGGGGGAAGTACTTC
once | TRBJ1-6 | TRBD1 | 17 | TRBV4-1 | CASSQVPGTGSNSPLHF | TGCGCCAGCAGCCAAGTACCCGGGACAGGATCAAATTCACCCCTCCACTTT
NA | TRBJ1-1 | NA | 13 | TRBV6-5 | CASSSPVDTEAFF | TGTGCCAGCAGTTCGCCAGTCGACACTGAAGCTTTCTTT
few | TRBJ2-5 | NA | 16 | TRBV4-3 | CASSQEFAGAQETQYF | TGCGCCAGCAGCCAAGAGTTCGCCGGAGCACAAGAGACCCAGTACTTC
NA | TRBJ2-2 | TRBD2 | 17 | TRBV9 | CASSPFLAGGRTGELFF | TGTGCCAGCAGCCCCTTCCTTGCGGGGGGACGCACCGGGGAGCTGTTTTTT
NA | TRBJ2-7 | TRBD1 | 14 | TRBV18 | CASSPPRGSYEQYF | TGTGCCAGCTCACCACCCAGGGGGTCGTACGAGCAGTACTTC
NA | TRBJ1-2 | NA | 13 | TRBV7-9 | CASSLPGVYGYTF | TGTGCCAGCAGCTTGCCAGGGGTTTATGGCTACACCTTC
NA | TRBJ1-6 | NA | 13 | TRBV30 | CAWSVREDSPLHF | TGTGCCTGGAGTGTGAGGGAGGATTCACCCCTCCACTTT
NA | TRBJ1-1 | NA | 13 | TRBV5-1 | CASSPLRNTEAFF | TGCGCCAGCAGCCCCTTGAGGAACACTGAAGCTTTCTTT
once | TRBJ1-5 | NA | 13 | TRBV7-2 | CASSWGGDQPQHF | TGTGCCAGCAGCTGGGGGGGGGATCAGCCCCAGCATTTT
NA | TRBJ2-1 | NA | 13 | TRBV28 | CASSFDSYNEQFF | TGTGCCAGCAGTTTTGACAGCTACAATGAGCAGTTCTTC
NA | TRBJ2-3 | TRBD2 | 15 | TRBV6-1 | CASSESSGSPDTQYF | TGTGCCAGCAGTGAGAGTAGCGGGAGCCCAGATACGCAGTATTTT
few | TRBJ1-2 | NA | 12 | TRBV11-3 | CASSFTSYGYTF | TGTGCCAGCAGCTTCACCAGCTATGGCTACACCTTC
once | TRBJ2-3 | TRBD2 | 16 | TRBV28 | CASSLLSGGRTDTQYF | TGTGCCAGCAGCCTACTTAGCGGGGGGCGCACAGATACGCAGTATTTT
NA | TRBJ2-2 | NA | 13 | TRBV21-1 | CATLTANTGELFF | TGTGCCACCTTGACAGCGAACACCGGGGAGCTGTTTTTT